This T cell receptor beta chain emerged from a study of T-cell memory formation after mild COVID-19 listed by TCRdb under 2021. With respect to the entire study: TCR sequence clusters from the two donors were largely donor specific. Longitudinal TCRalpha and TCRbeta repertoire sequencing tracked T-cell clones expanding and contracting after mild COVID-19 in two donors. The cohort was made up of two young adult volunteers, one female and one male, who were previously healthy.

Ficoll-Paque density gradient centrifugation was the method used to isolate PBMCs. Beyond this particular receptor, the publication reports: Contracting CD4+ clones were located mainly in the CM and EM memory subsets, whereas CD8+ clones were found to be enriched in EMRA. Only two mild cases were covered by the study, and larger cohorts that include severe cases with pre-infection samples were considered necessary. SARS-CoV-2 specificity of the second-wave clones peaking on day 37 was not confirmed. Clones that contracted from day 15 to 85 showed balanced CD4/CD8 phenotypes, whereas a second wave of clones that expanded from day 15 to 37 leaned towards CD4+. Some responding clones were detected in pre-infection memory, which suggested that pre-existing cross-reactive memory T cells had joined the SARS-CoV-2 response.

About this clonotype itself: No cognate antigen has been identified for it. There are no base qualities to consult, and no much larger clone falls within one base.

Sequencing instrument: Illumina NovaSeq 6000. Using 5'RACE with constant-segment primers, TCRalpha and TCRbeta cDNA libraries were constructed, with sample barcodes and unique molecular identifiers added in the process. Trizol reagent was used to extract RNA from every sample. The libraries were amplified in two PCR steps, and the second step added a second sample barcode and Illumina TruSeq adapters. Libraries were sequenced on an Illumina NovaSeq with 2 x 150 bp paired-end reads. Turning to the authors' computational methods: Demultiplexing of reads and collapsing into UMI-guided consensus sequences were performed with migec v1.2.7. Using mixcr v2.1.11, UMI consensuses were aligned to TRA and TRB V and J templates and then assembled into clonotypes. A clonotype was counted as expanded or contracted only when both edgeR and NoisET called the clonotype significant, with the noise models trained on biological replicates. For edgeR calls, the cutoffs were a false discovery rate-adjusted p below 0.01 and a log2 fold-change threshold of 1. As an exploratory analysis of dynamics, max-normalized trajectories of the 1000 most abundant clonotypes were examined by PCA with hierarchical clustering. Separately sequenced CD4+ and CD8+ repertoires were used to assign the CD4 or CD8 phenotype of responding clones. The raw public data were reprocessed by TCRdb itself: fastp quality trimming at Q25, MiXCR clonotype calling, in-frame beta chains only. CDR3 protein sequences are deduplicated, and each keeps its most common genes and DNA. The V and J calls shown here were made by TCRdb, not taken from the authors' results. Counted in this sample were fewer than 150,000 distinct CDR3 sequences; about 6.5% of them appeared once. The ten largest make up 2.2% of the sample.

Reading from cysteine to phenylalanine, the CDR3 counts 13 amino acids. Only the CDR3 part of the read is kept: 39 bases, read in frame from the first base. From a lookup of the germline V gene (reference sequence), CDR1 and CDR2 are LNHDA and SQIVND. V gives up 4 bases and J gives up 11 bases, and the segment between their germline ends measures 12 bases. The clonotype originates from an adult woman who had mild COVID-19 (a few samples of this study predate the infection). The sample titles of this study are shuffled in the database, so cell type and time point are left out; the donor was told from shared clones. Recombination linked TRBV19 to TRBJ1-6; TRBD1 is a possible D gene, resting on 5 matching bases. Sequenced input: PBMCs or a T cell subset sorted from them (not recorded which). The CDR3 is CASSRRPGAPLHF. The bases are TGTGCCAGTAGTAGGAGGCCGGGGGCACCCCTCCACTTT. The variable domain in full, with residues beyond the CDR3 obtained from the reference TRBV19 and TRBJ1-6 genes, is DGGITQSPKYLFRKEGQNVTLSCEQNLNHDAMYWYRQDPGQGLRLIYYSQIVNDFQKGDIAEGYSVSREKKESFPLTVTSAQKNPTAFYLCASSRRPGAPLHFGNGTRLTVT.